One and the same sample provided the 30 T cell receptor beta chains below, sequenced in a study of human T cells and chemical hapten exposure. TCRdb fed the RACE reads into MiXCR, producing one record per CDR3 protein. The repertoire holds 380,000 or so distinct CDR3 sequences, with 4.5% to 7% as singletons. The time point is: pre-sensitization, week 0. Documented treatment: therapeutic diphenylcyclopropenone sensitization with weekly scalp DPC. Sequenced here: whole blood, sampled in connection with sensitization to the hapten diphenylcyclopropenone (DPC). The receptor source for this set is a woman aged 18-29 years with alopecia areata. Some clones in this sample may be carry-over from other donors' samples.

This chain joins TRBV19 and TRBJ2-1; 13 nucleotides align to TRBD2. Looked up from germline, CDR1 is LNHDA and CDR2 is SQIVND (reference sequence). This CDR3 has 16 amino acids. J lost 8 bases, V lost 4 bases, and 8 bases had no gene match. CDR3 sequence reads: CASSKAGTSGVDEQFF. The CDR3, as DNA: TGTGCCAGTAGTAAAGCCGGGACTAGCGGGGTGGATGAGCAGTTCTTC.

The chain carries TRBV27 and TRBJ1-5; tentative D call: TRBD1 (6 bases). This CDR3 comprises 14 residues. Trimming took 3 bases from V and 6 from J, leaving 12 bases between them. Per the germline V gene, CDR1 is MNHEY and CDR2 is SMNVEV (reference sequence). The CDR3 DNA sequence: TGTGCCAGCAGTTTCAGCAGGGGCCGTCAGCCCCAGCATTTT. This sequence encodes CASSFSRGRQPQHF.

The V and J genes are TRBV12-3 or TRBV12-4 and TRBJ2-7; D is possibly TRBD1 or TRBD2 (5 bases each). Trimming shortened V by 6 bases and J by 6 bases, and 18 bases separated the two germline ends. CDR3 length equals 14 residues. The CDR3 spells CASRLAGTHGEQYF. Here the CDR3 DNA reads TGTGCCAGCAGACTCGCCGGGACCCACGGCGAGCAGTACTTC.

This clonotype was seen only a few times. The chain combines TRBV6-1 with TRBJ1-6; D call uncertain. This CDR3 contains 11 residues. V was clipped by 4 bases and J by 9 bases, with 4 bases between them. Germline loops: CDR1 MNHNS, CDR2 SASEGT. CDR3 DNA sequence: TGTGCCAGCAGTGTGAGTTCACCCCTCCACTTT. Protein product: CASSVSSPLHF.

In DNA, the CDR3 is TGTGCCAGCAGTTACGAGACGGGGGGGTCCAGTGAGCAGTTCTTC. Amino acid sequence: CASSYETGGSSEQFF. This chain links TRBV6-5 with TRBJ2-1; 8 nucleotides match TRBD2. The J segment lost 9 bases and the V segment lost 2 bases, leaving 9 bases of the junction unmatched. The CDR3 length is 15 residues. Germline assignment: CDR1 MNHEY and CDR2 SVGAGI.

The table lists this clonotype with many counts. This CDR3 is CATSRGLEQETQYF. The CDR3 DNA reads TGTGCCACCAGCAGGGGACTGGAACAAGAGACCCAGTACTTC. V gene TRBV15 combines with J gene TRBJ2-5, with D perhaps matching TRBD2 (6 bases). The germline V gene has CDR1 LNHNV and CDR2 YYDKDF (reference sequence). The CDR3 has 14 amino acids. V lost 3 bases, J lost 2 bases, and 10 bases lay in between.

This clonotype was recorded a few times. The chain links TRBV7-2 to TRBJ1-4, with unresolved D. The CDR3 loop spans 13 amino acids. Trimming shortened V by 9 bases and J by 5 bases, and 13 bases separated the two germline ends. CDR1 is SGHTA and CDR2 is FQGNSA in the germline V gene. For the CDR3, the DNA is TGTGCCAGTAGCCGGGTCCCAAATGAAAAACTGTTTTTT. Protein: CASSRVPNEKLFF.

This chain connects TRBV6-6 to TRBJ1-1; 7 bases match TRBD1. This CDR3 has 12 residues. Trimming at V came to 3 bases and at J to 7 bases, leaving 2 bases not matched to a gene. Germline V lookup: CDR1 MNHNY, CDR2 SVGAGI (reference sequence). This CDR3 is CASSYSGGEAFF. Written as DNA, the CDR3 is TGTGCCAGCAGTTATTCAGGGGGTGAAGCTTTCTTT.

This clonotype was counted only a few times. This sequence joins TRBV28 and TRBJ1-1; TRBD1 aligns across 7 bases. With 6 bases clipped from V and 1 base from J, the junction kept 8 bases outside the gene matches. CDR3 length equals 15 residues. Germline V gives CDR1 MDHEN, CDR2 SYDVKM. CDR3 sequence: CASSPYRGRNTEAFF. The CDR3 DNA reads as TGTGCCAGCAGCCCTTACAGGGGTCGGAACACTGAAGCTTTCTTT.

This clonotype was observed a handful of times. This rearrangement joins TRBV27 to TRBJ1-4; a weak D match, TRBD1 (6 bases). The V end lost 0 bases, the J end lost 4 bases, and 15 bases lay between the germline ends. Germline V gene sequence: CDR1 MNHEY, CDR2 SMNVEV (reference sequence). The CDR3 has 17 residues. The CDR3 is CASSLSGGQWGNEKLFF. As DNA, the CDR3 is TGTGCCAGCAGTTTATCCGGGGGGCAATGGGGTAATGAAAAACTGTTTTTT.

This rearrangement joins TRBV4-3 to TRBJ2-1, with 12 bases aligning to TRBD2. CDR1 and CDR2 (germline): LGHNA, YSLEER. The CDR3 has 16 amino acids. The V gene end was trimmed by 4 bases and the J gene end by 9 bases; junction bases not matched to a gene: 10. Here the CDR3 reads CASSPLGASGGGEQFF. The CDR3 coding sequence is TGCGCCAGCAGCCCGCTCGGTGCTAGCGGGGGGGGTGAGCAGTTCTTC.

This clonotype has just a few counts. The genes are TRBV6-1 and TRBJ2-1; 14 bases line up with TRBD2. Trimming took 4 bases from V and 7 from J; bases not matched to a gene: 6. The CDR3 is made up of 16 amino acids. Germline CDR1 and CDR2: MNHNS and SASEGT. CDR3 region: CASSGTSGGMVNEQFF. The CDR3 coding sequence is TGTGCCAGCAGTGGGACTAGCGGGGGGATGGTTAATGAGCAGTTCTTC.

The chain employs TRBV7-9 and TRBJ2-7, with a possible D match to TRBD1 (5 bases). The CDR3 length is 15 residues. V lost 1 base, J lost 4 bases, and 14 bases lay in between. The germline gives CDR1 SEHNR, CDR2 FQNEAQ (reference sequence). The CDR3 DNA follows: TGTGCCAGCAGCTTAGTTTCGGCAGGGATGTACGAGCAGTACTTC. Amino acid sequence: CASSLVSAGMYEQYF.

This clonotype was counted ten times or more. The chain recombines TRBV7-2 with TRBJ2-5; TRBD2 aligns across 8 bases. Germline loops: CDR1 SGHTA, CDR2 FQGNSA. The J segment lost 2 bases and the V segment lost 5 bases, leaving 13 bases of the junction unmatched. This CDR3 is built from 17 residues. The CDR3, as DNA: TGTGCCAGCAGCGCCTATTCCGGGACTAGTTGGCAAGAGACCCAGTACTTC. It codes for CASSAYSGTSWQETQYF.

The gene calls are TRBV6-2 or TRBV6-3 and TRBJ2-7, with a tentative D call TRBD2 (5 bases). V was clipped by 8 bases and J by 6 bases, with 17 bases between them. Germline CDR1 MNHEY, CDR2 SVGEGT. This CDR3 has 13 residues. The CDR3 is CASRKDLQAEQYF. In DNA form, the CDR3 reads TGTGCCAGCCGGAAGGACTTACAAGCCGAGCAGTACTTC.

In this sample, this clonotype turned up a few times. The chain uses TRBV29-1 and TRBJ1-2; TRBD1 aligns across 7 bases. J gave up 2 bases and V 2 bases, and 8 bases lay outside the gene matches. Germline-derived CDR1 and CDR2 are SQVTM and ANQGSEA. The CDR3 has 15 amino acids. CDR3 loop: CSVERDSLINYGYTF. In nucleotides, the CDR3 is TGCAGCGTTGAACGGGACAGCCTTATAAACTATGGCTACACCTTC.

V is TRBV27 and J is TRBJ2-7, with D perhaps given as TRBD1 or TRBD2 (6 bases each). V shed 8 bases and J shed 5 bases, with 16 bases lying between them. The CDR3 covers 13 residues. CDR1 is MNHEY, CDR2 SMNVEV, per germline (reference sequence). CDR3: CASGDTGGHEQYF. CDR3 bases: TGTGCCAGCGGGGATACTGGGGGGCACGAGCAGTACTTC.

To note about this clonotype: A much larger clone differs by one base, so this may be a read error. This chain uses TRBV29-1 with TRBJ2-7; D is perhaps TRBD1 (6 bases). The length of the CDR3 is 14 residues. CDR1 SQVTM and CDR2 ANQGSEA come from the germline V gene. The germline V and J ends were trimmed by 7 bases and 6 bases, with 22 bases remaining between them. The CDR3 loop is CSAEGDGASIEQYF. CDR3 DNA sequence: TGCAGCGCCGAGGGGGACGGGGCGTCCATCGAGCAGTACTTC.

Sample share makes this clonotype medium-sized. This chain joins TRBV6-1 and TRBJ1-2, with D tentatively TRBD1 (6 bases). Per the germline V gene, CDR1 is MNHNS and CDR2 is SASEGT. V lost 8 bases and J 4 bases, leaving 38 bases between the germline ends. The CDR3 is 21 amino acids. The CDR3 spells CASSGVVAGTGGEVSFYGYTF. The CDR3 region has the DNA TGTGCCAGCTCTGGTGTGGTAGCGGGGACGGGGGGCGAAGTCTCCTTCTATGGCTACACCTTC.

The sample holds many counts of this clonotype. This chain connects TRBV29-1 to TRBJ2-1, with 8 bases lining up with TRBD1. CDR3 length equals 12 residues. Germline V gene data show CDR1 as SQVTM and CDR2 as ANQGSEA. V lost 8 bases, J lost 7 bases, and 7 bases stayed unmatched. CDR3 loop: CSISRGPNEQFF. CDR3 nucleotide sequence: TGCAGCATATCCAGGGGGCCTAATGAGCAGTTCTTC.

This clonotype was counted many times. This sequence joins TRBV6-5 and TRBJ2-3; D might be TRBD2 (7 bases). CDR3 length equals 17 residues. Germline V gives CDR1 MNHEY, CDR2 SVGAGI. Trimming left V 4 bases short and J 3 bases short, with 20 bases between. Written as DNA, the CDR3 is TGTGCCAGCAGTTGGGGGGGGGCCAGCGGGGTTACAGATACGCAGTATTTT. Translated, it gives CASSWGGASGVTDTQYF.

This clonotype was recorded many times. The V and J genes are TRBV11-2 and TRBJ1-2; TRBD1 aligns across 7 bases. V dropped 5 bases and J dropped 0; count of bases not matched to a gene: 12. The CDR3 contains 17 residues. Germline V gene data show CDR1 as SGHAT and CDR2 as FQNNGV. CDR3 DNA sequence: TGTGCCAGCAGCACACCCAGAGGGACAGTCACTAACTATGGCTACACCTTC. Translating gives CASSTPRGTVTNYGYTF.

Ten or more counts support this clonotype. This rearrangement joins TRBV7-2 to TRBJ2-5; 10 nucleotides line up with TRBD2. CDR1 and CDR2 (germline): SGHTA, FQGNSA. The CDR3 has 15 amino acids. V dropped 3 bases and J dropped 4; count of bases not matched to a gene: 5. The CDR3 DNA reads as TGTGCCAGCAGCTTGGCGGCTAGCGGGGGAGAGACCCAGTACTTC. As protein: CASSLAASGGETQYF.

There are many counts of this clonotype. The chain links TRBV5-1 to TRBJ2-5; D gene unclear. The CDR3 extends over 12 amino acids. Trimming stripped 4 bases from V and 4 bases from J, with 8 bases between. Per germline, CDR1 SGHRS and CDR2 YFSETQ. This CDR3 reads CASSLSVETQYF. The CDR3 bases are TGCGCCAGCAGCCTATCGGTAGAGACCCAGTACTTC.

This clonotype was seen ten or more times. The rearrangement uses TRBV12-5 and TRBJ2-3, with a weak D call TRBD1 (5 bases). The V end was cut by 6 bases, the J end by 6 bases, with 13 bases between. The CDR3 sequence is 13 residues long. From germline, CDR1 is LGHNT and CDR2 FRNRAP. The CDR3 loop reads CASGNPRVDTQYF. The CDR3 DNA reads TGTGCTAGTGGCAATCCCAGGGTGGATACGCAGTATTTT.

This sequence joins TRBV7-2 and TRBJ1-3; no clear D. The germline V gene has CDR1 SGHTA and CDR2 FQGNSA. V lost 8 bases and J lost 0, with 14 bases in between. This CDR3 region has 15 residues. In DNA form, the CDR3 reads TGTGCCAGCCGTGGCCCGGGAAGCTCTGGAAACACCATATATTTT. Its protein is CASRGPGSSGNTIYF.

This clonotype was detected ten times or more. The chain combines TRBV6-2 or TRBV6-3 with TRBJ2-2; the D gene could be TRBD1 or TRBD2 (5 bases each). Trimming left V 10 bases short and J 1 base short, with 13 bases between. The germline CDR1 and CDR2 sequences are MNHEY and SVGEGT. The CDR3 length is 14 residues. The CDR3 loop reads CAISRGVNTGELFF. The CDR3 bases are TGTGCCATCTCCCGAGGGGTGAACACCGGGGAGCTGTTTTTT.

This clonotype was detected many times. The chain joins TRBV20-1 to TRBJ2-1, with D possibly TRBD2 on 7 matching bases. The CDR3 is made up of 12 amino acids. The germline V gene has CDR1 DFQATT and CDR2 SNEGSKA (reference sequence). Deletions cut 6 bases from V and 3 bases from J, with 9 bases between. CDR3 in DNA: TGCAGTGCGCGGGGGCGCTACAATGAGCAGTTCTTC. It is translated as CSARGRYNEQFF.

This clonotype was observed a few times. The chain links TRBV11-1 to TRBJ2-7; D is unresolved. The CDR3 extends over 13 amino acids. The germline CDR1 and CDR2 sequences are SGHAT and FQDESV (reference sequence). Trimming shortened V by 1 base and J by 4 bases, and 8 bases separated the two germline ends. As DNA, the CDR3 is TGTGCCAGCAGCTTAGGCCAGATTTACGAGCAGTACTTC. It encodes CASSLGQIYEQYF. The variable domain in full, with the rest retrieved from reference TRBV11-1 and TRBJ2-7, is EAEVAQSPRYKITEKSQAVAFWCDPISGHATLYWYRQILGQGPELLVQFQDESVVDDSQLPKDRFSAERLKGVDSTLKIQPAELGDSAMYLCASSLGQIYEQYFGPGTRLTVT.

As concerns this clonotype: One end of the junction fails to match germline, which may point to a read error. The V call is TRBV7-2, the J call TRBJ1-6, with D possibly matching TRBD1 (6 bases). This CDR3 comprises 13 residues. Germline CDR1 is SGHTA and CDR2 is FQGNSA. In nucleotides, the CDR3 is TGTGCCGGCAGCTTGGGTCAGGGGTCACCCCTCCACTTT. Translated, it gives CAGSLGQGSPLHF.